This TCR beta chain was sequenced for a study of yellow fever vaccine responses in identical twins. The CDR3 is 14 residues long. The junction had 0 bases not matched to a gene; V was cut back by 0 bases and J by 3 bases. Germline-derived CDR1 and CDR2 are MGHRA and YSYEKL. Points on this clonotype: No antigen is known for it.

General observations from the study: Twins reportedly appeared to share part of their vaccine T cell response while keeping part individual.

TCRdb reprocessed the RT-PCR reads via MiXCR and lists one record per CDR3 protein. This repertoire shows about 1,600 distinct CDR3 sequences, about 90% found once; its top ten account for around 5.2%. The input for sequencing was T cells from blood (PBMCs), unsorted or a sorted subset (not recorded which), taken before or after yellow fever vaccination (not recorded which). The chain couples TRBV4-1 to TRBJ2-3; 7 nucleotides agree with TRBD1. The origin of this receptor is a woman aged 18-29 years who received the yellow fever vaccine. CDR3 sequence: CASSQDRGTDTQYF. In DNA form, the CDR3 reads TGCGCCAGCAGCCAAGACAGGGGGACAGATACGCAGTATTTT.